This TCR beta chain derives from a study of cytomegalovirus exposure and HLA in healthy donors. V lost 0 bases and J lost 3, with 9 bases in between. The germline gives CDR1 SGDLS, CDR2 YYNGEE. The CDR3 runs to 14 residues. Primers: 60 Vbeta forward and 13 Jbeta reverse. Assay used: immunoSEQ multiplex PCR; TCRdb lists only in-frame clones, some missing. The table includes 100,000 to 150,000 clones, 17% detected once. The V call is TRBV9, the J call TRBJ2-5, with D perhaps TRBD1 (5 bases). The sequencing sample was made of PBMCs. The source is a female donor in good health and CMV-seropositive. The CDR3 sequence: CASSVDEGEETQYF. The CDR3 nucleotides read TGTGCCAGCAGCGTAGATGAAGGGGAAGAGACCCAGTACTTC.